This T cell receptor (beta chain) was sequenced during a study of blood T cell repertoires in COVID-19 (dated by TCRdb to 2020 to 2022). Turning to the overall study: Samples from collaborators originated in the United States, Italy and Spain and spanned both the acute and convalescent phases of COVID-19. The prospective study material was composed of cDNA or gDNA derived from T cells, B-cell-depleted T cells, or PBMCs. Deeply sampled blood TCRbeta repertoires from subjects exposed to, actively infected with, or recovered from COVID-19 were included in the dataset. The repertoires were made available in a free public database intended to serve as a resource for research on the immune response to SARS-CoV-2. The samples were drawn from two sources: the first 160 participants of the ongoing ImmuneRACE study, and 1,254 subjects contributed by 6 global collaborators. Sample metadata almost always included a de-identified subject ID, COVID-19 status, age in years and sex. HLA class I and class II types, where available, came from metadata supplied by the sample provider rather than from assay-based typing. Here is what the overall study found, with its caveats: Clinical and demographic metadata were provided uncurated, with the amount varying by source and participant.

CDR1 and CDR2 are drawn from the germline V gene: MNHEY, SVGAGI. Counted from cysteine to phenylalanine, this CDR3 has 13 amino acids. Left in the record is the CDR3 DNA by itself, 39 bases read in frame from the first base. V was cut back by 0 bases and J by 4 bases, leaving a gap of 6 bases between them. The immunoSEQ Assay, a bias-controlled multiplex PCR, was used to amplify TCRbeta CDR3 regions from genomic DNA. On the authors' methods: The number of nucleated cells in each sample was estimated from the amplification of reference gene primers within the assay. To quantify the absolute abundance of each unique TCRbeta CDR3 rearrangement, sequence reads were collapsed and filtered. Productive Simpson clonality was computed per sample as the square root of Simpson's diversity index over productive rearrangements. Imported from immuneACCESS, the table was reduced by TCRdb to in-frame sequences with V and J called. These copies leave out some clones; in studies compared against another copy, an unresolved V gene accounts for under half, and the cause of the remainder is not known. The DNA was the basis for D and trimming; V, J and clone size are from that table. The sample profile shows 200,000 to 250,000 clones; 65% to 90% of them were found once. The ten largest make up 6% to 9.5% of the sample.

In the case of this clone: The antigen it recognizes is unknown. No clone much larger than this one lies a single base away; base qualities are absent.

The collaborating institutions used their own protocols to collect whole blood in K2EDTA tubes. For TCRbeta analysis, collaborators shipped samples as frozen whole blood, isolated PBMCs, or DNA extracted from either of those sample types. The TCR sequence derives from a woman between 50 and 59 years old with acute or convalescent COVID-19. Sequenced: peripheral blood. The chain is made from TRBV6-5 and TRBJ1-2, with the D gene not clear enough to name. CDR3 loop: CASSYSEIYGYTF. The bases are TGTGCCAGCAGTTACTCTGAGATCTATGGCTACACCTTC.